This TCR beta chain was recorded in a study of tissue T cells after allogeneic stem cell transplantation. Study details: Steroid-refractory graft-versus-host disease after allogeneic hematopoietic cell transplant qualified adults for prospective research-autopsy enrollment. Before transplant, recipient-origin PBMCs were collected in roughly five GVHD patients. Where cell numbers permitted, CD3+ T cells were sorted from preserved blood and marrow.

The table came from immunoSEQ multiplex PCR; TCRdb's copy has only in-frame clones and leaves some out. The sample includes fewer than 30,000 clones, less than 90% of them seen just once. Whole-study findings and limits: Blood and spleen captured only part of the tissue TCR repertoire.

The germline gives CDR1 LNHDA, CDR2 SQIVND (reference sequence). V dropped 5 bases and J dropped 5 bases, with 13 bases sitting between them. The CDR3 runs 14 residues. Remarks on this clone: Its antigen remains unknown.

Sequencing was performed on blood, taken before transplantation. The receptor was isolated from a woman aged 18-55 years who later had graft-versus-host disease after an allogeneic stem cell transplant. The rearrangement joins TRBV19 to TRBJ2-1, with D possibly matching TRBD2 (6 bases). The CDR3 loop is CASSVRDWNNEQFF. The CDR3 nucleotides read TGTGCCAGTAGTGTGAGGGACTGGAACAATGAGCAGTTCTTC. Full variable domain (missing parts from reference TRBV19 and TRBJ2-1): DGGITQSPKYLFRKEGQNVTLSCEQNLNHDAMYWYRQDPGQGLRLIYYSQIVNDFQKGDIAEGYSVSREKKESFPLTVTSAQKNPTAFYLCASSVRDWNNEQFFGPGTRLTVL.